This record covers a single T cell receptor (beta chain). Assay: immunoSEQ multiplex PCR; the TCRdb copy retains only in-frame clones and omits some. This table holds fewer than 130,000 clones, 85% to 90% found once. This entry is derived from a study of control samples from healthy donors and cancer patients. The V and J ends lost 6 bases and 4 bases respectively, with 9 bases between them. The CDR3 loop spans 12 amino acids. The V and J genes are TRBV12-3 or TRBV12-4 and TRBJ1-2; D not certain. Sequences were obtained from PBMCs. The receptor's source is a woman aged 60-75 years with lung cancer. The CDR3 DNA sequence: TGTGCCAGCAGGGATAGTCTCTATGGCTACACCTTC. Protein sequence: CASRDSLYGYTF.